This TCR beta chain was identified during a study of graft-versus-host responses after intestinal transplantation. Study background: The transplants performed in recipients were multivisceral, liver-intestinal, or isolated intestinal.

This clone was seen just once. Its antigen is still unknown. The table came from immunoSEQ multiplex PCR; TCRdb's copy has only in-frame clones and leaves some out. This table holds about 96,000 clones, about 90% found once. Regarding the study as a whole: Allografts of one patient group, those with graft-donor T cell macrochimerism, had high graft-versus-host to host-versus-graft clonal ratios.

This receptor was identified in a human donor who received an intestinal transplant. Sequenced material: unstimulated CD4+ T cells sorted from spleen or lymph node cells, taken before intestinal transplant.

The CDR3 nucleotides read TGCGCCAGCAGCTCGGGGGGTAACTATGGCTACACCTTC. Residues: CASSSGGNYGYTF. The gene calls are TRBV5-1 and TRBJ1-2; TRBD1 is a possible D gene (5 bases). The V end was cut by 3 bases, the J end by 1 base, with 7 bases between. Germline values: CDR1 SGHRS, CDR2 YFSETQ. The CDR3 has 13 residues. The full variable domain, its missing parts supplied by reference TRBV5-1 and TRBJ1-2, is KAGVTQTPRYLIKTRGQQVTLSCSPISGHRSVSWYQQTPGQGLQFLFEYFSETQRNKGNFPGRFSGRQFSNSRSEMNVSTLELGDSALYLCASSSGGNYGYTFGSGTRLTVV.